This T cell receptor beta chain is drawn from a study of CXCR3-negative and CXCR3-positive naive CD8 T cells. Study-wide points: CXCR3-positive naive cells carried more hydrophobic TRB CDR3s than CXCR3-negative naive cells did.

Of note for this clonotype: The antigen remains unidentified.

This CDR3 comprises 15 residues. The germline gives CDR1 LGHDT, CDR2 YNNKEL (reference sequence). Libraries were UMI-labeled 5' RACE TRB cDNA. One entry per CDR3 protein, without DNA, is what TCRdb gives after re-calling the 5' RACE reads. The sample has roughly 130,000 distinct CDR3 sequences; the top ten hold approximately 0.54%. The receptor was derived from a human donor in good health. Some clones in this sample may be carry-over from other donors' samples. Sequenced: naive CXCR3+ CD8+ T cells from blood. Described subset: CD45RO-CCR7+CD27+CD95- naive CD8+ T cells expressing CXCR3 (TNR3+). The V and J genes are TRBV3-1 and TRBJ2-5; TCRdb lists TRBD1, though no DNA is available to test this call. The CDR3 loop is CASSRGQSFQETQYF.